The following is a T cell receptor (beta chain) sequence with its context. Different DNA sequences within this sample yield the same CDR3. CDR1 is SNHLY and CDR2 is FYNNEI in the germline V gene. Trimming cost V 1 base and J 2 bases, with 8 bases left between them. The CDR3 has 14 residues. Original methodology: Reference gene primer amplification yielded estimated nucleated cell counts. Sequencing was performed with immunoSEQ multiplex PCR; in TCRdb, only in-frame clones are kept and a portion is missing. V, J and clone size are taken as reported in that table, and D and trimming were inferred from the DNA itself. The top ten clones hold around 7.8% of a sample with some 190,000 clones, more than 70% of them seen once. The sample comes from a study of blood T cell repertoires in COVID-19. Study information: Acute-phase and convalescent COVID-19 samples originated in the United States, Italy and Spain. The cDNA or gDNA used as material had been derived from T cells, B-cell-depleted T cells, or PBMCs.

The chain joins TRBV2 to TRBJ2-5; no clear D gene. Sequencing was done on a sample of peripheral blood. The sequence came from an older woman with acute or convalescent COVID-19. The CDR3 bases are TGTGCCAGCAGTGAAGACCGAGGTCAAGAGACCCAGTACTTC. Encoded protein: CASSEDRGQETQYF.